The text below deals with one TCR beta chain. The CDR3 spans 13 residues. With 1 base removed from V and 3 bases from J, the gap between germline ends came to 7 bases. Germline CDR1 reads SGHAT; CDR2 reads FQNNGV. This entry belongs to a study of cytotoxic CD8 clonotypes in ibrutinib-treated CLL. Study-level background: The study included 11 relapsed/refractory and about 16 treatment-naive patients; roughly 17 had IGHV unmutated disease. Results showed around 24 partial and 2 complete responses; following median about 68 months, around 15 remained remitted, approximately twelve advanced. Patients gave response samples after a median about eleven months of treatment, range 6 to 36.

Clones were sequenced by immunoSEQ multiplex PCR, and TCRdb holds only the in-frame ones, with some missing. Of 25,000 to 35,000 clones detected, 62% appear once; the ten largest clones hold 14%. This sequence originates from a human donor with chronic lymphocytic leukemia. V is TRBV11-2 and J is TRBJ2-7; no reliable D call. The sequences come from PBMCs, collected before ibrutinib treatment. The CDR3 nucleotides read TGTGCCAGCAGCTTAGGAAGGGTCTACGAGCAGTACTTC. Translation gives CASSLGRVYEQYF.